This T cell receptor beta chain appears in the sequencing data of a study of T cell responses to AZD1222 COVID-19 vaccine. Study outcomes and limitations: Across spike, vaccine-associated CD4 TCRs were found, dominant at 160-218 and 743-854. After the peak T cell response, and only then, were repertoires sampled.

Remarks on this clone: The antigen remains undetermined.

Some clones are missing from TCRdb's copy, which holds only in-frame ones; the method was immunoSEQ multiplex PCR. The sample lists 89,000 or so clones, 65% to 90% seen once, with 6% to 9% in the top ten. CDR3 length equals 14 residues. CDR1 is SGHNT, CDR2 YENEEA, per germline. Between the trimmed V and J ends, which lost 5 bases and 4 bases, there was a span of 13 bases. The sequence was collected from an adult in good health. The chain recombines TRBV11-3 with TRBJ2-3, with a possible D match to TRBD2 (7 bases). The source was peripheral blood, collected on day 0 of AZD1222 vaccination. The CDR3 DNA reads as TGTGCCAGCAGCAGGGGGGGCGAAGCAGATACGCAGTATTTT. It specifies CASSRGGEADTQYF.